The next 3 T cell receptor beta chains were all read from a single sample in a study of Tregs in tolerant kidney transplant recipients. Data came from immunoSEQ multiplex PCR; TCRdb stores just in-frame clones and leaves some out. The data show some 250,000 clones, 80% to 85% seen once. The sample taken for sequencing was CD4+ T cells from blood. The source of these receptors is a human donor in good health.

The J gene is TRBJ1-1, the V gene TRBV7-3; 7 bases fit TRBD1. The CDR3 spans 16 residues. J lost 4 bases, V lost 2 bases, and 10 bases had no gene match. Germline V lookup: CDR1 SGHTA, CDR2 FQGTGA. The CDR3 protein is CASSLGPGAGGTEAFF. CDR3 DNA: TGTGCCAGCAGCTTAGGGCCAGGGGCAGGGGGCACTGAAGCTTTCTTT. Based on the CDR3 plus reference TRBV7-3 and TRBJ1-1, the full variable domain is GAGVSQTPSNKVTEKGKYVELRCDPISGHTALYWYRQSLGQGPEFLIYFQGTGAADDSGLPNDRFFAVRPEGSVSTLKIQRTERGDSAVYLCASSLGPGAGGTEAFFGQGTRLTVV.

V usage is TRBV18 and J usage is TRBJ1-4; D perhaps matches TRBD1 (6 bases). Trimming cost V 3 bases and J 5 bases, with 13 bases left between them. Germline CDR1 is KGHSH and CDR2 is LQKENI. The CDR3 loop spans 15 amino acids. CDR3 DNA sequence: TGTGCCAGCTCACCCCGACAGGCCGAAAATGAAAAACTGTTTTTT. This gives the protein CASSPRQAENEKLFF.

CDR3 DNA sequence: TGTGCCAGCAGCTTGTATAAAGGACAGCGTAGCACAGATACGCAGTATTTT. Protein sequence: CASSLYKGQRSTDTQYF. V is TRBV5-8 and J is TRBJ2-3; weak D call: TRBD1 (6 bases). Germline V gene sequence: CDR1 SGHTS, CDR2 YDEGEE. Trimming removed 1 base at V and 0 bases at J, with 15 bases between. The CDR3 contains 17 residues.